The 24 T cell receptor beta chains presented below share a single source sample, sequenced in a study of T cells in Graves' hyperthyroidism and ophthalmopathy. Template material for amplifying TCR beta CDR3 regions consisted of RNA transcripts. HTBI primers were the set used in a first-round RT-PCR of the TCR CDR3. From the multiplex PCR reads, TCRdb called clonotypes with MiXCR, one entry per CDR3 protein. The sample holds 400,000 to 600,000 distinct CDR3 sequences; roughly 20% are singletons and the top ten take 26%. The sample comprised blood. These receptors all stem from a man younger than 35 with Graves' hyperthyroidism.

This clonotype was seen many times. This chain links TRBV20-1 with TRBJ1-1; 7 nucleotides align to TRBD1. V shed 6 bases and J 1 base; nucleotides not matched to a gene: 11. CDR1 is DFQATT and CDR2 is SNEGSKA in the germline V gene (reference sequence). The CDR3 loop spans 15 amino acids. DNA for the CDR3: TGCAGTGCGGGGGACAGAATGGGAACGAACACTGAAGCTTTCTTT. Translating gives CSAGDRMGTNTEAFF.

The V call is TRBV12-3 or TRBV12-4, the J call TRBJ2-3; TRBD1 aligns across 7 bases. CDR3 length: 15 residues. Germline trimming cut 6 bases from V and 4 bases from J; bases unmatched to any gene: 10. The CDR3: CASSLTGARADTQYF. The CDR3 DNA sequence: TGTGCCAGCAGCCTTACAGGGGCCCGTGCAGATACGCAGTATTTT.

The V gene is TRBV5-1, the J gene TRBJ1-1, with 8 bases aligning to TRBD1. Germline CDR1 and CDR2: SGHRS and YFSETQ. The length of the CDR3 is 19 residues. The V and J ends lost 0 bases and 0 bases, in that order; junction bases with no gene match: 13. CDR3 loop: CASSLGYKGDRLMNTEAFF. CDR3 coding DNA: TGCGCCAGCAGCTTGGGGTACAAAGGGGACAGGCTAATGAACACTGAAGCTTTCTTT. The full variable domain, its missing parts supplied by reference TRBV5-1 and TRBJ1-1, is KAGVTQTPRYLIKTRGQQVTLSCSPISGHRSVSWYQQTPGQGLQFLFEYFSETQRNKGNFPGRFSGRQFSNSRSEMNVSTLELGDSALYLCASSLGYKGDRLMNTEAFFGQGTRLTVV.

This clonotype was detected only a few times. CDR3 residues: CSARASGRETQYF. The CDR3 nucleotides read TGCAGTGCTAGAGCTAGCGGGAGAGAGACCCAGTACTTC. The V and J genes are TRBV20-1 and TRBJ2-5; 10 bases line up with TRBD2. V shed 1 base, J shed 4 bases, and the junction held 0 bases outside the gene matches. The germline V gene encodes CDR1 DFQATT and CDR2 SNEGSKA (reference sequence). CDR3 length: 13 amino acids.

CDR3 in amino acids: CASSPPNRPGPHYTGELFF. The CDR3 DNA follows: TGTGCCAGCTCACCACCGAATCGTCCGGGTCCCCACTACACCGGGGAGCTGTTTTTT. The chain carries TRBV18 and TRBJ2-2; D remains ambiguous. This CDR3 contains 19 residues. V lost 0 bases to trimming and J lost 3 bases, with 20 bases between them. Looked up from germline, CDR1 is KGHSH and CDR2 is LQKENI.

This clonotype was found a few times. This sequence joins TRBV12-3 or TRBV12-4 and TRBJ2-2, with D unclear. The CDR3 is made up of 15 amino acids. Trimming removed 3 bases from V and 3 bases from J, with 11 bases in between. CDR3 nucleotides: TGTGCCAGCAGTTTCTCGCCGTATTACACCGGGGAGCTGTTTTTT. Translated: CASSFSPYYTGELFF.

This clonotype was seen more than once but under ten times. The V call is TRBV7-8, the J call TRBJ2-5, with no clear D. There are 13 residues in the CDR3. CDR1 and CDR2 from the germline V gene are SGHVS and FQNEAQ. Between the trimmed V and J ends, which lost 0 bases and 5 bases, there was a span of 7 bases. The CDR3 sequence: CASSLAVYETQYF. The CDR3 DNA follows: TGTGCCAGCAGCTTAGCCGTCTACGAGACCCAGTACTTC.

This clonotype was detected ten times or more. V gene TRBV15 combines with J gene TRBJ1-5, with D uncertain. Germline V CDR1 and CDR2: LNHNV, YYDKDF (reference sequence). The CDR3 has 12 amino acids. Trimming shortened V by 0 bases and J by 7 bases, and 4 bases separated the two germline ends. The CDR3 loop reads CATSRDRQPQHF. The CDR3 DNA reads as TGTGCCACCAGCAGAGATCGACAGCCCCAGCATTTT.

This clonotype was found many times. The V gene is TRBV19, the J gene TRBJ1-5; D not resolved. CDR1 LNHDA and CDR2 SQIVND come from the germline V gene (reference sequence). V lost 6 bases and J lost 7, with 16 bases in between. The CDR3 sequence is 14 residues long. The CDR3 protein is CASSPPGGFQPQHF. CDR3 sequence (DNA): TGTGCCAGTAGCCCCCCCGGCGGGTTCCAGCCCCAGCATTTT.

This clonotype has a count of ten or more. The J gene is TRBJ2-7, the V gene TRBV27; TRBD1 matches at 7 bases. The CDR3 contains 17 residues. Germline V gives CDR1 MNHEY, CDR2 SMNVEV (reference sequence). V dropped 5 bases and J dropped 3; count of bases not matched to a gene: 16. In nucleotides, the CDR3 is TGTGCCAGCAGTACCAGACAGGGCCCTAGGGAGCACTACGAGCAGTACTTC. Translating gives CASSTRQGPREHYEQYF.

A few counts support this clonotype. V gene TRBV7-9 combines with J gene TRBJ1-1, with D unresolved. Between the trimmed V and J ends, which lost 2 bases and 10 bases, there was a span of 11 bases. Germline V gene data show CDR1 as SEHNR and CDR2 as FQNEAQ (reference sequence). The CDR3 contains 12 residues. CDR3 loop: CASSLSTVGAFF. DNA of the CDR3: TGTGCCAGCAGCTTATCGACGGTTGGAGCTTTCTTT.

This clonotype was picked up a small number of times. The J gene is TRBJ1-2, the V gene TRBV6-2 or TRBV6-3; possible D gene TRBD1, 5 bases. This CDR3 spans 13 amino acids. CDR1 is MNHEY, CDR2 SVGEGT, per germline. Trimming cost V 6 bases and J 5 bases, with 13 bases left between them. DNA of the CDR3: TGTGCCAGCAGCCCACAGGAGCGATATGGCTACACCTTC. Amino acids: CASSPQERYGYTF.

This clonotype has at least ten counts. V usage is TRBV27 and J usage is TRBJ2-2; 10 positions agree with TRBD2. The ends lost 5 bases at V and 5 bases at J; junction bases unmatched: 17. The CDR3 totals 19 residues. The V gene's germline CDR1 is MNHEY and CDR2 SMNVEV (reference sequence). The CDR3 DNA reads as TGTGCCAGCAGTCGAGACCATTCCCCTAGCGGGAGTATGACCGGGGAGCTGTTTTTT. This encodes CASSRDHSPSGSMTGELFF.

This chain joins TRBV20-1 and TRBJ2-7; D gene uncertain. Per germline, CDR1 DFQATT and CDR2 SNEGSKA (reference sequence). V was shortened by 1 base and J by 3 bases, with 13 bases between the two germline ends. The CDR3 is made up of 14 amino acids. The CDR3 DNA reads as TGCAGTGCTAGAGGAGACGGTTCTCGCTACGAGCAGTACTTC. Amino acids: CSARGDGSRYEQYF.

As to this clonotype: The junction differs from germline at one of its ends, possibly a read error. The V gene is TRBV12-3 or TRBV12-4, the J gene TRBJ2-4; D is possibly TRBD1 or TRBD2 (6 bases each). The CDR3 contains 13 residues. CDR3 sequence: CASSQDFGGIKYF. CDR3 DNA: TGTGCCAGCAGCCAAGACTTCGGGGGCATTAAGTACTTC.

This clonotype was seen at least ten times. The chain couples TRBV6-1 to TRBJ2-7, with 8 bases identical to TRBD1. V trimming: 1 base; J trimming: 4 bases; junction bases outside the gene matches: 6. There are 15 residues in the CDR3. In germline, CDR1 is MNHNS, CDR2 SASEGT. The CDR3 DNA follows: TGTGCCAGCAGTGAAGAAGGGGACAGGAGTTACGAGCAGTACTTC. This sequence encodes CASSEEGDRSYEQYF.

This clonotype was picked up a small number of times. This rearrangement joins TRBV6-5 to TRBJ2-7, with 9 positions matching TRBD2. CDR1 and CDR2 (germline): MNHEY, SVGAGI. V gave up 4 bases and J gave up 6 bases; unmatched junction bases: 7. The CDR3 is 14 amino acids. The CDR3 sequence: CASSFQRGDGEQYF. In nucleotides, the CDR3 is TGTGCCAGCAGTTTCCAGCGGGGGGACGGCGAGCAGTACTTC.

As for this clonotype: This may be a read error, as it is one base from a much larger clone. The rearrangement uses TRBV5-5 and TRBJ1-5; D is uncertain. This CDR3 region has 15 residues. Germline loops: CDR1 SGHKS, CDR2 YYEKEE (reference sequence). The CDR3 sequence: CACSLAPQRAQPQHF. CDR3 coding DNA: TGTGCCTGCAGCTTGGCCCCTCAGCGGGCGCAGCCCCAGCATTTT.

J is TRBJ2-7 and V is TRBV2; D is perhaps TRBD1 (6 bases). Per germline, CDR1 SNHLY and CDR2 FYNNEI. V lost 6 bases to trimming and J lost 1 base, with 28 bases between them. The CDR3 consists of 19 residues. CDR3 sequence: CASRKTTVGGGARSYEQYF. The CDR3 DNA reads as TGTGCCAGCAGAAAAACGACAGTGGGTGGGGGCGCGAGATCCTACGAGCAGTACTTC.

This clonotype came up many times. The CDR3 loop reads CASSFFGTEARNGYTF. In DNA form, the CDR3 reads TGTGCCAGCAGTTTTTTTGGGACAGAGGCTCGGAATGGCTACACCTTC. The V gene is TRBV6-5, the J gene TRBJ1-2, with TRBD1 identical over 7 bases. V lost 4 bases and J lost 6; bases outside the gene matches: 14. The CDR3 covers 16 residues. Germline CDR1 and CDR2: MNHEY and SVGAGI.

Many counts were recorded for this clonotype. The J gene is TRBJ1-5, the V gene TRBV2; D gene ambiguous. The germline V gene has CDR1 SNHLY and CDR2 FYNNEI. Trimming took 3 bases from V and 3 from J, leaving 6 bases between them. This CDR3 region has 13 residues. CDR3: CASSDGVNQPQHF. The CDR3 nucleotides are TGTGCCAGCAGTGATGGCGTCAATCAGCCCCAGCATTTT.

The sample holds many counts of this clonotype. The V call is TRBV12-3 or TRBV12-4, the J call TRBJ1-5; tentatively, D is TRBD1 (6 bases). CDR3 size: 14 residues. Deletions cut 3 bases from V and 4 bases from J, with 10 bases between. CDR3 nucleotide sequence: TGTGCCAGCAGTTTGCAGGGGCCGAATCAGCCCCAGCATTTT. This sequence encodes CASSLQGPNQPQHF.

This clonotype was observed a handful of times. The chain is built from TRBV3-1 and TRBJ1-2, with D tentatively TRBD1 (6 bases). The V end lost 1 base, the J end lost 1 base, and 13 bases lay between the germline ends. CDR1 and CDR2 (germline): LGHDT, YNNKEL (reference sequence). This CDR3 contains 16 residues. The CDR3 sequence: CASSQARDILNYGYTF. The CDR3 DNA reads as TGTGCCAGCAGCCAAGCACGGGACATCCTTAACTATGGCTACACCTTC.

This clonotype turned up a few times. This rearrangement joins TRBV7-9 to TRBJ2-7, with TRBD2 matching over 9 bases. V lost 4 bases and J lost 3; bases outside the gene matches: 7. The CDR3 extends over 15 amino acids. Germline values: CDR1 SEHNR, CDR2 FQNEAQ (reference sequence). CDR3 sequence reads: CASSSTGAGGYEQYF. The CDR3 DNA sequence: TGTGCCAGCAGCTCAACGGGAGCGGGGGGCTACGAGCAGTACTTC.